One and the same sample provided the 11 T cell receptor beta chains below, sequenced in a study of blood T cell repertoires in COVID-19. The repertoire was sequenced with immunoSEQ multiplex PCR; TCRdb's copy has only in-frame clones and lacks some. The data show fewer than 350,000 clones, with around 85% seen just once and around 4.4% held by the top ten. Sequenced: PBMCs or T cells enriched from blood (not recorded which). These receptors were taken from a woman in her thirties or forties with acute COVID-19.

The CDR3 reads CAISRQAGNTIYF. For the CDR3, the DNA is TGTGCCATCAGCCGACAGGCTGGAAACACCATATATTTT. The rearrangement uses TRBV10-3 and TRBJ1-3; D may be TRBD1 (6 bases). From germline, CDR1 is ENHRY and CDR2 SYGVKD. The CDR3 covers 13 residues. V lost 6 bases, J lost 2 bases, and 8 bases lay in between.

J is TRBJ2-7 and V is TRBV6-6; D is undetermined. Germline assignment: CDR1 MNHNY and CDR2 SVGAGI (reference sequence). CDR3 length: 11 residues. Between the trimmed V and J ends, which lost 4 bases and 8 bases, there was a span of 9 bases. CDR3 sequence: CASSLLEKQYF. CDR3 in DNA: TGTGCCAGCAGTTTACTGGAGAAGCAGTACTTC.

Only one count was recorded for this clone. The J gene is TRBJ2-2, the V gene TRBV5-6; 7 positions match TRBD2. CDR3 length equals 12 residues. Germline V gene lookup returns CDR1 SGHDT and CDR2 YYEEEE. CDR3 bases: TGTGCGACTAGCTCGGGTATCGGGGAGCTGTTTTTT. Residues: CATSSGIGELFF.

The chain carries TRBV9 and TRBJ2-5; no firm D call. This CDR3 is 14 amino acids long. The V and J ends lost 0 bases and 5 bases respectively, with 11 bases between them. The germline V gene encodes CDR1 SGDLS and CDR2 YYNGEE. CDR3 loop: CASSVGQPGETQYF. CDR3 sequence (DNA): TGTGCCAGCAGCGTAGGTCAGCCCGGGGAGACCCAGTACTTC.

This rearrangement joins TRBV10-3 to TRBJ2-7; 9 bases agree with TRBD2. The CDR3 consists of 16 residues. V was pared by 5 bases and J by 5 bases, with 13 bases of the junction left unmatched. Germline V gene data show CDR1 as ENHRY and CDR2 as SYGVKD. The CDR3 spells CAISMLGLVAGDEQYF. In DNA, the CDR3 is TGTGCCATCAGTATGCTCGGGTTGGTAGCGGGAGACGAGCAGTACTTC.

The chain couples TRBV4-1 to TRBJ2-1; TRBD2 matches at 13 bases. The CDR3 is made up of 18 amino acids. V trimming: 3 bases; J trimming: 1 base; junction bases outside the gene matches: 6. Germline CDR1 is MGHRA and CDR2 is YSYEKL. DNA for the CDR3: TGCGCCAGCAGCCAGGGGACTAGCGGGATTCTGTCCTACAATGAGCAGTTCTTC. Translating it yields CASSQGTSGILSYNEQFF.

This chain uses TRBV10-3 with TRBJ1-2; D perhaps matches TRBD1 (5 bases). V was clipped by 10 bases and J by 8 bases, with 14 bases between them. The CDR3 has 11 residues. Germline V gene sequence: CDR1 ENHRY, CDR2 SYGVKD. DNA of the CDR3: TGTGCCACCTGGTGGAGGGACGGCTACACCTTC. Encoded protein: CATWWRDGYTF.

CDR3 coding DNA: TGTGCCAGCAACAGGGACAGGGGAGAGACCCAGTACTTC. Amino acid sequence: CASNRDRGETQYF. V is TRBV2 and J is TRBJ2-5; 10 nucleotides align to TRBD1. Germline-derived CDR1 and CDR2 are SNHLY and FYNNEI. The CDR3 totals 13 residues. V was pared by 7 bases and J by 4 bases, with 3 bases of the junction left unmatched.

The chain is built from TRBV4-1 and TRBJ2-1; TRBD2 aligns across 11 bases. The germline V gene has CDR1 MGHRA and CDR2 YSYEKL. Trimming at V came to 1 base and at J to 12 bases, leaving 8 bases not matched to a gene. The CDR3 contains 15 residues. The CDR3 nucleotides read TGCGCCAGCAGCCAAGTAACGACTAGCGGGGTAGGGCAGTTCTTC. This encodes CASSQVTTSGVGQFF.

The chain couples TRBV6-6 to TRBJ1-5; the D gene is possibly TRBD1 (6 bases). CDR1 and CDR2 (germline): MNHNY, SVGAGI (reference sequence). Trimming removed 7 bases at V and 7 bases at J, with 14 bases between. The CDR3 runs to 13 residues. CDR3 DNA sequence: TGTGCCAGCACCACAGGGAGTACCCAGCCCCAGCATTTT. Amino acid sequence: CASTTGSTQPQHF.

This rearrangement joins TRBV4-3 to TRBJ2-3; TRBD2 matches at 7 bases. Germline CDR1 reads LGHNA; CDR2 reads YSLEER. Unmatched junction bases numbered 7, after V lost 4 bases and J lost 6 bases. The CDR3 spans 14 residues. The CDR3 nucleotides are TGCGCCAGCAGCCTTGCGGGAGTAGCGGATACGCAGTATTTT. Protein: CASSLAGVADTQYF.